These T cell receptor beta chains were read from a single sample in a study of cytomegalovirus exposure and HLA in healthy donors. The data were produced by immunoSEQ multiplex PCR, yet TCRdb's version contains in-frame clones alone and is incomplete. This sample has fewer than 250,000 clones; just over 75% occur once, and the top ten carry under 0.8%. The sample comprised PBMCs. Every receptor here comes from a man between 18 and 35 years old in good health and CMV-seronegative. Both conserved end residues are part of each CDR3. A D gene is named only where the DNA matches it firmly. Some rows have no size entry. The others give once, few or many, or a class for an expanded clone.

abundance	v_gene	j_gene	d_gene	len	CDR3nt	CDR3aa
few	TRBV5-8	TRBJ2-5	.	13	TGTGCCAGCAGCTTTAGGCTAGAAGAGACCCAGTACTTC	CASSFRLEETQYF
.	TRBV4-2	TRBJ2-1	TRBD2	18	TGTGCCAGCAGCCAAGACGCCATAATAGCGGGAGGGTACAATGAGCAGTTCTTC	CASSQDAIIAGGYNEQFF
.	TRBV7-9	TRBJ2-1	TRBD2	15	TGTTCCAGCAGCCTTAGCGGGGGCTCCTACAATGAGCAGTTCTTC	CSSSLSGGSYNEQFF
.	TRBV2	TRBJ2-7	.	12	TGTGCCAGCAGTGAAGCGCAGAACGAGCAGTACTTC	CASSEAQNEQYF
few	TRBV2	TRBJ1-1	.	14	TGTGCCAGCAGTGCGGGAAACCTGAACACTGAAGCTTTCTTT	CASSAGNLNTEAFF
.	TRBV27	TRBJ2-4	TRBD2	17	TGTGCCAGCAGTCCGGGGACTAGCGGGAGGGCCTTTAACATTCAGTACTTC	CASSPGTSGRAFNIQYF
.	TRBV14	TRBJ2-3	.	15	TGTGCCAGCAGCCAACAGGGAATAAGCTCAGATACGCAGTATTTT	CASSQQGISSDTQYF
.	TRBV15	TRBJ2-4	.	16	TGTGCCACCAGCAGAGAGCCCCAGGGCAGGGGTTCCATTCAGTACTTC	CATSREPQGRGSIQYF
.	TRBV29-1	TRBJ1-1	TRBD1	13	TGCAGCGCTTCGGGACAGCAGAACACTGAAGCTTTCTTT	CSASGQQNTEAFF
.	TRBV5-6	TRBJ2-7	.	14	TGTGCCAGCAGCCCAGGGTTTAGGTCCTACGAGCAGTACTTC	CASSPGFRSYEQYF
.	TRBV5-6	TRBJ2-3	.	16	TGTGCCAGCAGCTTGCGTGCGAGCGCCGGCCCAGATACGCAGTATTTT	CASSLRASAGPDTQYF
.	TRBV5-1	TRBJ2-3	.	15	TGCGCCAGCAGCTTGGGGGCTAGCCGGGCAGATACGCAGTATTTT	CASSLGASRADTQYF
few	TRBV7-6	TRBJ1-4	TRBD1	14	TGTGCCAGCAGCCAAAACAGGGGGGGTGAAAAACTGTTTTTT	CASSQNRGGEKLFF
.	TRBV9	TRBJ2-1	TRBD1	17	TGTGCCAGCAGCGTAGCTACGGCAGGGGGCCTGTACAATGAGCAGTTCTTC	CASSVATAGGLYNEQFF
.	TRBV5-1	TRBJ2-1	TRBD2	15	TGCGCCAGCAAGCCCGCGGGAGGGTCCTCCAATGAGCAGTTCTTC	CASKPAGGSSNEQFF
.	TRBV6-5	TRBJ1-1	TRBD1	13	TGTGCCAGCAGTATCCAGGGGGGCACTGAAGCTTTCTTT	CASSIQGGTEAFF
few	TRBV7-3	TRBJ1-1	.	13	TGTGCCAGCAGCTTAAACAGGAACACTGAAGCTTTCTTT	CASSLNRNTEAFF
.	TRBV9	TRBJ2-1	TRBD2	15	TGTGCCAGCAGTGCTACTAGCGGCTCCAGGAATGAGCAGTTCTTC	CASSATSGSRNEQFF
.	TRBV9	TRBJ2-7	TRBD2	15	TGTGCCAGCAGCGTAGGCGCTAGCGGAACTTACGAGCAGTACTTC	CASSVGASGTYEQYF
.	TRBV14	TRBJ1-1	.	12	TGTGCCAGCAGCCTAATTTACACTGAAGCTTTCTTT	CASSLIYTEAFF
few	TRBV2	TRBJ1-5	TRBD1	15	TGTGCCAGCAGTTTAAACAGGGGTAATAATCAGCCCCAGCATTTT	CASSLNRGNNQPQHF
.	TRBV9	TRBJ2-1	TRBD2	18	TGTGCCAGCAGCGTAACCCCATATAGCGGGAGGGCCCGAGAAGAGCAGTTCTTC	CASSVTPYSGRAREEQFF
.	TRBV5-1	TRBJ2-6	.	17	TGCGCCAGCAGCTCCGAGGACAGCGCCTCTGGGGCCAACGTCCTGACTTTC	CASSSEDSASGANVLTF
.	TRBV28	TRBJ1-5	TRBD1	13	TGTGCCAGCAGGGGACAGGGGTATCAGCCCCAGCATTTT	CASRGQGYQPQHF
.	TRBV7-8	TRBJ1-5	.	12	TGTGCCAGCAGCTTACAGTCTCAGCCCCAGCATTTT	CASSLQSQPQHF
.	TRBV6-6	TRBJ2-7	TRBD2	14	TGTGCCAGCAGAGCGGGAGGGCCCCTGGACGAGCAGTACTTC	CASRAGGPLDEQYF
.	TRBV6-5	TRBJ2-7	.	14	TGTGCCAGCAGTTACTCTATCCTAGCGCGCGAGCAGTACTTC	CASSYSILAREQYF
.	TRBV6-4	TRBJ2-6	TRBD1	17	TGTGCCAGCAGTCCAGGGACAGGGCGCTCTGGGGCCAACGTCCTGACTTTC	CASSPGTGRSGANVLTF
.	TRBV10-3	TRBJ1-2	.	12	TGTGCCATCCGCGAGTCGGGGCCTGGCTACACCTTC	CAIRESGPGYTF
.	TRBV28	TRBJ2-7	TRBD1	14	TGTGCCAGCAGTTGGGACAGGAGTAACTACGAGCAGTACTTC	CASSWDRSNYEQYF
.	TRBV2	TRBJ2-3	TRBD1	15	TGTGCCAGCAGTGCACAGACAGGGGGCACAGATACGCAGTATTTT	CASSAQTGGTDTQYF
.	TRBV6-5	TRBJ2-7	TRBD1	15	TGTGCCAGCAGTTACGGGGGACAGGAAAGCTACGAGCAGTACTTC	CASSYGGQESYEQYF
.	TRBV11-2	TRBJ1-6	.	15	TGTGCCAGCAGCTCCCTCAGCTCCTATAATTCACCCCTCCACTTT	CASSSLSSYNSPLHF
.	TRBV7-9	TRBJ1-2	TRBD1	14	TGTGCCAGCACCCGGACAGGGGGCGACTATGGCTACACCTTC	CASTRTGGDYGYTF
.	TRBV5-5	TRBJ2-1	.	14	TGTGCCAGCAGCGATCGGACATCGCTCAATGAGCAGTTCTTC	CASSDRTSLNEQFF
.	TRBV27	TRBJ2-5	TRBD2	17	TGTGCCAGCAGGGGGAGGACTAGCGGGAGTCGGGGGGAGACCCAGTACTTC	CASRGRTSGSRGETQYF
.	TRBV7-8	TRBJ2-1	.	12	TGTGCCAGCACTGTAGCGGCCAATGAGCAGTTCTTC	CASTVAANEQFF
.	TRBV11-2	TRBJ1-1	.	12	TGTGCCAGCACCCCCTTCGGTGCTCAAGCTTTCTTT	CASTPFGAQAFF
.	TRBV7-2	TRBJ1-5	.	14	TGTGCCAGCAGTTACACGTCAGGGGATCAGCCCCAGCATTTT	CASSYTSGDQPQHF
.	TRBV28	TRBJ1-2	TRBD1	14	TGTGCCAGCAGTCCCGGACAGGGGGATTATGGCTACACCTTC	CASSPGQGDYGYTF
.	TRBV7-7	TRBJ2-7	.	15	TGTGCTAGCAGCTTGGCCCCGGGGAAGTCCTACGAGCAGTACTTC	CASSLAPGKSYEQYF
.	TRBV4-1	TRBJ2-5	TRBD2	16	TGCGCCAGCAGTCCATTAGGACTAGCGGGAGTAGAGACCCAGTACTTC	CASSPLGLAGVETQYF
.	TRBV9	TRBJ2-1	.	15	TGTGCCAGCAGCGTAGGGGCCCCCCATCGCGATGAGCAGTTCTTC	CASSVGAPHRDEQFF
few	TRBV7-2	TRBJ1-5	TRBD1	18	TGTGCCAGCAGCTTCGGAAGTCAGGGGGCGCTTAGCAATCAGCCCCAGCATTTT	CASSFGSQGALSNQPQHF
few	TRBV28	TRBJ1-4	TRBD1	15	TGTGCCAGCAGTCCCCCAGGGGGCGGAAGGGAAAAACTGTTTTTT	CASSPPGGGREKLFF
.	TRBV30	TRBJ2-1	TRBD1	14	TGTGCCTGGAGTACCGGGACAGGGAGCAATGAGCAGTTCTTC	CAWSTGTGSNEQFF